This TCR beta chain is drawn from a study of shared clonotypes between healthy human individuals (dated by TCRdb to between 2020 and 2021). Turning to the overall study: The cohort included three men and a couple of women between 18 and 49 years of age. Per donor, three plates each were used for CD4 naive and CD4 memory, two for CD8 naive, and one for CD8 memory. Blood TCR repertoires of roughly 5 healthy adults were deeply sequenced to estimate repertoire size and the extent of clonotype sharing between individuals. Libraries were prepared and TCR repertoires were sequenced by different laboratories using diverse techniques, in order to increase sequencing depth and limit assay-specific biases. Per donor, leukapheresis produced somewhere between about 0.94 and 9.5 billion PBMCs. Overall study outcomes, separate from this receptor: Naive subsets generally had larger estimated clonotype richness than memory subsets did. Sampling was restricted to blood, and TCR repertoires in tissues likely differ from the TCR repertoires found in blood. Pairwise subsampling indicated that sequencing depth was expected to affect the degree of clonotype sharing among donors. Approximately 5% of naive CD4, roughly 3.5% of naive CD8, 2.3% of memory CD4, and 0.4% of memory CD8 clonotypes were shared across a few donors. Incomplete sequencing was indicated by rarefaction of sorted-subset datasets, despite the large sequencing depth. Higher generation probabilities were observed for clonotypes shared by all four sorted-subset donors than for non-shared clonotypes. The genetic and exposure-history diversity represented was limited by the small number of donors.

Between the V and J ends, shortened by 0 bases and 7 bases respectively, the junction contains 19 bases. Counted from cysteine to phenylalanine, this CDR3 has 16 amino acids. The CDR3 DNA has 48 bases and is translated from base 1. The germline V gene (reference sequence) provides CDR1 PRHDT and CDR2 FYEKMQ. For the CD8 naive samples, CD45RO-negative cells were positively selected for CCR7, yielding a CD45RA+CCR7+ population from which TemRA cells were excluded. The donors were healthy, HIV-negative adults who had no recently reported acute infections or vaccinations. Every donor was a Caucasian adult residing in Nashville, Tennessee, USA. Blood was collected by leukapheresis, and PBMCs were isolated by Ficoll-Histopaque density gradient centrifugation and then cryopreserved in liquid nitrogen vapor phase. Analytical flow cytometry was used to check the purity and quantity of each magnetically sorted T cell population. Genomic DNA was isolated from every sorted fraction and measured by UV absorbance on a Nanodrop 2000c.

Using the deep immunoSEQ assay, multiplex PCR amplified TCR CDR3 regions from genomic DNA. For each cell subset, the extracted genomic DNA was distributed evenly across all wells of several immunoSEQ 96-well plates, and each plate served as one replicate. For sorted subsets, each replicate PCR was loaded with roughly 0.2 ug genomic DNA, equivalent to some 27,000 T cell genomes. Purified libraries were quantified with a Qubit 3.0 fluorometer, sized on a Bioanalyzer 2100, and re-quantified with the KAPA Library Quantification kit. Every immunoSEQ 96-well plate was sequenced on a separate single-read 150-cycle Illumina NextSeq 550 flow cell. Processing in the source paper ran as follows. Because the immunoSEQ output held only junctional sequences and lacked quality scores, the filtering could not match the filtering applied to full-length reads. Sequences were annotated with PyIR, a Python wrapper for IgBLAST v1.9, using IMGT germline references to assign V/J genes and CDR3. Reads were filtered out if the reads had weak V/J assignments (E-value above 1e-6), no CDR3, stop codons, out-of-frame junctions, or ambiguous translated residues. A V3J clonotype was defined by an identical inferred V gene, J gene, and CDR3 amino acid sequence. Percentage overlap between repertoires was computed as shared unique clonotypes divided by the size of the smaller repertoire. Richness of each repertoire was evaluated using RTK rarefaction, the Chao1 estimator, and Recon v2.1 estimates of unobserved clonotypes. For all TCRbeta clonotypes obtained by the gDNA method from four donors, generation probabilities were computed with OLGA. The clones in this table, taken by TCRdb from immuneACCESS, are in-frame only. Not every clone is retained; where verified, under half of the shortfall comes from an unresolved V gene, and the cause of the rest is unknown. V and J calls and clone size are copied from that table; D and trimming were computed from the DNA. The sample yields more than 2 million clones; about 94% were counted once. Clones ranked in the top ten supply approximately 1.7% of the sample.

About this clone: Its antigen target is currently unknown. Per-base qualities were not stored, and no clone one base away is much larger.

Here the chain combines TRBV13 and TRBJ2-7; the D segment is perhaps TRBD1 or TRBD2, each sharing 6 matched bases. This receptor was obtained from a man aged 18-30 years in good health. Some clones in this sample may be carry-over from other donors' samples. Sequencing used naive CD8+ T cells from PBMCs. Taken with the paper, the label for cell subset or site translates to: CD45RA+CCR7+. The CDR3 protein sequence reads: CASSLGASNKGGEQYF. The DNA sequence reads TGTGCCAGCAGCTTAGGGGCTAGCAACAAGGGGGGTGAGCAGTACTTC.